This is a list of T cell receptor beta chains from one sample in a study of TIL therapy for anti-PD-1-resistant metastatic lung cancer. The table came from immunoSEQ multiplex PCR; TCRdb's copy has only in-frame clones and leaves some out. This sample carries 45,000 to 60,000 clones, about two thirds of them seen once, and the ten largest clones take about 6%. This specimen consisted of tumor tissue, obtained at baseline. Receptors were obtained from a person aged 25 to 85 with non-small cell lung cancer. The CDR3 runs from the conserved cysteine through the conserved F or W. Each record gives: clone size, J gene, V gene, D gene, CDR3 protein, CDR3 DNA. The D gene is left open where the match is weak. Only some rows state a clone size, as once, few, many or a class for expanded clones.

few	TRBJ1-2	TRBV14	-	CASSPWGDTYGYTF	TGTGCCAGCAGTCCCTGGGGAGATACCTATGGCTACACCTTC
-	TRBJ2-2	TRBV13	-	CASSLEGNTGELFF	TGTGCCAGCAGCTTAGAGGGGAACACCGGGGAGCTGTTTTTT
-	TRBJ2-7	TRBV20-1	-	CSAKSYEQYF	TGCAGTGCTAAGTCCTACGAGCAGTACTTC
-	TRBJ1-1	TRBV6-5	-	CASKGAGSLAEAFF	TGTGCCAGCAAAGGTGCTGGGTCCCTGGCTGAAGCTTTCTTT
-	TRBJ2-3	TRBV11-2	-	CASSLSGGSYTDTQYF	TGTGCCAGCAGCCTCAGTGGCGGGTCCTACACAGATACGCAGTATTTT
-	TRBJ2-1	TRBV7-2	-	CASSFPTQEQFF	TGTGCCAGCAGCTTTCCGACACAGGAGCAGTTCTTC
-	TRBJ1-2	TRBV6-6	TRBD1	CASSQRDRANYGYTF	TGTGCCAGCAGTCAGCGGGACAGGGCCAACTATGGCTACACCTTC
-	TRBJ2-3	TRBV5-4	TRBD2	CASSWPASGGAIDTQYF	TGTGCCAGCAGCTGGCCCGCTAGCGGGGGGGCTATAGATACGCAGTATTTT
once	TRBJ1-1	TRBV5-1	TRBD1	CASSPGTGEGTEAFF	TGCGCCAGCAGCCCCGGGACAGGGGAAGGGACTGAAGCTTTCTTT
-	TRBJ1-5	TRBV19	TRBD1	CASSFKDRGSNQPQHF	TGTGCCAGTAGTTTTAAGGACAGGGGTAGCAATCAGCCCCAGCATTTT
-	TRBJ2-5	TRBV7-8	TRBD2	CASSLTGLAGGIQETQYF	TGTGCCAGCAGCTTGACGGGACTAGCGGGGGGGATCCAAGAGACCCAGTACTTC
-	TRBJ1-2	TRBV19	-	CASSNLYGYTF	TGTGCCAGTAGTAATTTATATGGCTACACCTTC
-	TRBJ2-7	TRBV19	-	CASRMMAASYEQYF	TGTGCCAGTAGAATGATGGCAGCGTCTTACGAGCAGTACTTC
-	TRBJ2-7	TRBV19	-	CASSRDATYEQYF	TGTGCCAGTAGTCGGGACGCAACCTACGAGCAGTACTTC
-	TRBJ2-2	TRBV9	-	CASSVGQVTGELFF	TGTGCCAGCAGCGTAGGGCAGGTCACCGGGGAGCTGTTTTTT
-	TRBJ2-7	TRBV5-1	TRBD2	CASSLVSGGPSYEQYF	TGCGCCAGCAGCTTGGTTTCGGGGGGGCCGTCCTACGAGCAGTACTTC
once	TRBJ2-7	TRBV7-2	TRBD2	CASRGGLAGVNEQYF	TGTGCCAGCCGGGGGGGACTAGCGGGAGTCAACGAGCAGTACTTC
few	TRBJ1-1	TRBV6-1	TRBD1	CASTDRGLNTEAFF	TGTGCCAGCACCGACAGGGGGCTAAACACTGAAGCTTTCTTT
few	TRBJ2-1	TRBV5-1	TRBD1	CASSSDRDNEQFF	TGCGCCAGCAGCTCCGACAGGGACAATGAGCAGTTCTTC
-	TRBJ1-5	TRBV5-8	-	CASSLAGGDSNQPQHF	TGTGCCAGCAGCTTGGCCGGTGGGGATAGCAATCAGCCCCAGCATTTT
-	TRBJ1-1	TRBV4-1	-	CASSRNVVNTEAFF	TGCGCCAGCAGCCGAAACGTTGTGAACACTGAAGCTTTCTTT
-	TRBJ2-3	TRBV4-1	TRBD1	CASSQLQGVSTDTQYF	TGCGCCAGCAGCCAACTGCAGGGGGTTTCAACAGATACGCAGTATTTT
-	TRBJ1-5	TRBV6-1	-	CASQGPGNQPQHF	TGTGCCAGTCAGGGTCCTGGCAATCAGCCCCAGCATTTT
few	TRBJ2-7	TRBV6-1	TRBD2	CASSVAGGQHYEQYF	TGTGCCAGCAGTGTAGCGGGGGGCCAGCATTACGAGCAGTACTTC
few	TRBJ1-2	TRBV28	TRBD1	CASSGQGAGFYQYGYTF	TGTGCCAGCAGTGGACAGGGGGCTGGATTCTACCAATATGGCTACACCTTC
-	TRBJ1-4	TRBV10-2	TRBD1	CASRGTGSNEKLFF	TGCGCCAGCAGGGGGACAGGGAGTAATGAAAAACTGTTTTTT
-	TRBJ2-1	TRBV6-5	-	CASSAPGGGDNEQFF	TGTGCCAGCAGTGCTCCTGGGGGCGGGGACAATGAGCAGTTCTTC
-	TRBJ1-1	TRBV30	-	CAWSRGDTEAFF	TGTGCCTGGAGCCGGGGGGATACTGAAGCTTTCTTT
-	TRBJ2-5	TRBV5-4	-	CASSLVANQETQYF	TGTGCCAGCAGCTTGGTGGCTAACCAAGAGACCCAGTACTTC